These T cell receptor beta chains were read from a single sample in a study of beta chain features in type 1 diabetes. TCRdb keeps only in-frame clones here, not all; method: immunoSEQ multiplex PCR. Of around 180,000 clones in the sample, about 7.9% are singletons; the top ten hold about 0.5%. Sequenced material: central memory CD4+ T cells from blood. The receptors here all came from a man aged 18-30 years with type 1 diabetes. CDR3s include the opening cysteine and the closing phenylalanine or tryptophan. D genes are given only for firm matches. Where a row states a size, it is once, few, many or the class of an expanded clone; other rows omit it.

j_call | d_call | v_call | clone_size | cdr3_nt | cdr3_aa
TRBJ2-7 | TRBD1 | TRBV10-3 | - | TGTGCCACAACGGGACAGGGCCTTCACGAGCAGTACTTC | CATTGQGLHEQYF
TRBJ2-7 | TRBD2 | TRBV6-5 | few | TGTGCCAGCAGTCAGCGGGAGAGGGACGAGCAGTACTTC | CASSQRERDEQYF
TRBJ1-4 | TRBD1 | TRBV30 | - | TGTGCCTGGAGTGGGACGGGGACAGATGAAAAACTGTTTTTT | CAWSGTGTDEKLFF
TRBJ2-2 | - | TRBV7-2 | few | TGTGCCAGCAGCTCCCGTCCGAACACCGGGGAGCTGTTTTTT | CASSSRPNTGELFF
TRBJ2-2 | TRBD1 | TRBV29-1 | few | TGCAGCGTCGGGACAGGGGAAGGGATCGGGGAGCTGTTTTTT | CSVGTGEGIGELFF
TRBJ2-2 | - | TRBV5-4 | - | TGTGCCAGCAGTTACGATAGGAGATTACACACCGGGGAGCTGTTTTTT | CASSYDRRLHTGELFF
TRBJ1-1 | TRBD1 | TRBV30 | - | TGTGCCTGGAGTGTACCGGACGACAGGGAAAACTGGTGGACTGAAGCTTTCTTT | CAWSVPDDRENWWTEAFF
TRBJ2-7 | TRBD1 | TRBV6-6 | - | TGTGCCAGCAGTTCATCCGGGACAGAGTTATTACTCTTC | CASSSSGTELLLF
TRBJ2-1 | TRBD2 | TRBV6-6 | few | TGTGCCAGCAGTTCCGGGACTAGAAGCTCCTACAATGAGCAGTTCTTC | CASSSGTRSSYNEQFF
TRBJ2-3 | - | TRBV6-5 | few | TGTGCCAGCAGTTACTCCCCAGGCCTAAACGAAGATACGCAGTATTTT | CASSYSPGLNEDTQYF
TRBJ2-3 | TRBD2 | TRBV5-4 | few | TGTGCCAGCAGCTTGGTTAGCGGGAGCACCGATACGCAGTATTTT | CASSLVSGSTDTQYF
TRBJ2-4 | - | TRBV7-2 | - | TGTGCCAGCAGCTCACCGACGGGGTTCAAAAACATTCAGTACTTC | CASSSPTGFKNIQYF
TRBJ2-4 | - | TRBV14 | many | TGTGCCAGCAGCCAGCCGGGAGCCAAAAACATTCAGTACTTC | CASSQPGAKNIQYF
TRBJ1-2 | TRBD1 | TRBV11-2 | - | TGTGCCAGCAGCTTAGACCGGGGACAGGGAAGGAGCGGCTACACCTTC | CASSLDRGQGRSGYTF
TRBJ2-5 | TRBD2 | TRBV7-9 | few | TGTGCCAGCAGCCCCCGGGGGGGAGGAGAGACCCAGTACTTC | CASSPRGGGETQYF
TRBJ2-6 | - | TRBV5-1 | - | TGCGCCAGCAGCTTGCAGGCCCAACTAGGCCCTGGGGCCAACGTCCTGACTTTC | CASSLQAQLGPGANVLTF